This T cell receptor beta chain originates from a study of control samples from healthy donors and cancer patients. Using immunoSEQ multiplex PCR, the repertoire was profiled, and TCRdb retains in-frame clones only, with some absent. This sample has approximately 150,000 clones; 88% occur once, and the top ten carry approximately 1.7%. V was clipped by 4 bases and J by 2 bases, with 14 bases between them. The CDR3 consists of 15 residues. Germline values: CDR1 MGHRA, CDR2 YSYEKL. The sequenced sample consisted of blood. This receptor was identified in a man younger than 30 in good health. The chain couples TRBV4-1 to TRBJ2-5; D not resolved. The CDR3 DNA reads TGCGCCAGCAGCCTCCTAGATCACCGACAAGAGACCCAGTACTTC. Translating it yields CASSLLDHRQETQYF.